One sample yielded the 20 T cell receptor beta chains listed below, sequenced in a study of long-term antiretroviral therapy in people with HIV. Samples were assayed with immunoSEQ v3.0 at survey level. The protocol was immunoSEQ multiplex PCR, while the TCRdb copy is restricted to in-frame clones and leaves out a portion. Here the sample spans about 21,000 clones, roughly 78% being singletons. The material sequenced was unsorted PBMCs, taken 4.1 years after starting antiretroviral therapy. The receptors derive from a woman between 40 and 50 years old with HIV.

This chain joins TRBV9 and TRBJ2-3; 14 bases fit TRBD2. The germline V gene has CDR1 SGDLS and CDR2 YYNGEE. The CDR3 has 16 amino acids. V shed 2 bases and J 8 bases; nucleotides not matched to a gene: 7. CDR3 in DNA: TGTGCCAGCAGCGTGGGACTAGCGGGGGATCGCGGTACGCAGTATTTT. This encodes CASSVGLAGDRGTQYF.

The V gene is TRBV4-3, the J gene TRBJ2-2; D remains unclear. CDR3 size: 14 residues. The germline V and J ends were trimmed by 1 base and 4 bases, with 7 bases remaining between them. The germline V gene has CDR1 LGHNA and CDR2 YSLEER. CDR3 in amino acids: CASSQVVLTGELFF. In DNA, the CDR3 is TGCGCCAGCAGCCAAGTTGTTCTCACCGGGGAGCTGTTTTTT.

This chain connects TRBV7-9 to TRBJ2-4; D might be TRBD2 (6 bases). The CDR3 runs to 14 residues. Trimming took off 5 bases at V and 8 bases at J, with 16 bases between the two ends. CDR1 and CDR2 (germline): SEHNR, FQNEAQ (reference sequence). CDR3 region: CASSPRSSVYIQYF. CDR3 DNA: TGTGCCAGCAGCCCCCGGTCTAGCGTCTACATTCAGTACTTC.

The rearrangement joins TRBV27 to TRBJ2-3; 7 bases are a match to TRBD1. V lost 5 bases and J lost 1; bases outside the gene matches: 6. The CDR3 has 15 residues. The V gene's germline CDR1 is MNHEY and CDR2 SMNVEV (reference sequence). The CDR3 loop is CASSPRGPGTDTQYF. The DNA of the CDR3 is TGTGCCAGCAGTCCAAGGGGGCCGGGCACAGATACGCAGTATTTT.

CDR3 sequence reads: CASSGNGGDWTDTQYF. For the CDR3, the DNA is TGTGCCAGCAGTGGAAATGGCGGCGACTGGACAGATACGCAGTATTTT. The chain joins TRBV6-1 to TRBJ2-3; D is unresolved. Trimming removed 4 bases from V and 3 bases from J, with 17 bases in between. The CDR3 consists of 16 residues. Germline V gene lookup returns CDR1 MNHNS and CDR2 SASEGT.

The chain carries TRBV2 and TRBJ1-2, with unresolved D. Trimming took off 4 bases at V and 8 bases at J, with 20 bases between the two ends. This CDR3 is built from 15 residues. Per germline, CDR1 SNHLY and CDR2 FYNNEI. The CDR3 sequence is CASSAEAKGVLGYTF. In nucleotides, the CDR3 is TGTGCCAGCAGTGCCGAGGCGAAGGGAGTCTTGGGCTACACCTTC.

This chain joins TRBV7-9 and TRBJ1-1; D call uncertain. Trimming shortened V by 3 bases and J by 3 bases, and 14 bases separated the two germline ends. Per germline, CDR1 SEHNR and CDR2 FQNEAQ (reference sequence). This CDR3 region has 15 residues. CDR3 protein: CASSFTSGLDTEAFF. The CDR3 DNA reads as TGTGCCAGCAGCTTCACTAGTGGTCTGGACACTGAAGCTTTCTTT.

The V and J genes are TRBV21-1 and TRBJ1-2; TRBD1 is the table's D call and was not checked against the DNA. TRBV21-1 is a recognized pseudogene. This CDR3 has 13 residues. The CDR3 DNA reads TGTGCCAGCAGCGATACAGGGGGCTATGGCTACACCTTC. Translating gives CASSDTGGYGYTF.

The chain recombines TRBV6-5 with TRBJ1-3, with D perhaps TRBD1 (5 bases). Trimming took 4 bases from V and 0 from J, leaving 10 bases between them. Germline V gene lookup returns CDR1 MNHEY and CDR2 SVGAGI. There are 15 residues in the CDR3. Here the CDR3 DNA reads TGTGCCAGCAGTTCTGGACACCGCTCTGGAAACACCATATATTTT. Translating it yields CASSSGHRSGNTIYF.

The rearrangement links TRBV4-2 to TRBJ1-1, with D tentatively TRBD1 (6 bases). Germline values: CDR1 LGHNA, CDR2 YNFKEQ. Trimming removed 3 bases at V and 4 bases at J, with 12 bases between. This CDR3 is 14 amino acids long. The CDR3 DNA sequence: TGTGCCAGCAGCCATTCACAGGGAGGCACTGAAGCTTTCTTT. It specifies CASSHSQGGTEAFF.

The rearrangement joins TRBV4-2 to TRBJ2-7; TRBD2 matches 10 bases. CDR1 is LGHNA, CDR2 YNFKEQ, per germline. The CDR3 consists of 17 residues. V trimming: 0 bases; J trimming: 3 bases; junction bases outside the gene matches: 8. The CDR3: CASSQEGRTSGYYEQYF. In DNA form, the CDR3 reads TGTGCCAGCAGCCAAGAAGGAAGGACTAGCGGTTACTACGAGCAGTACTTC.

This clone turned up a few times. The V call is TRBV7-9, the J call TRBJ2-2; D is uncertain. Trimming removed 2 bases at V and 2 bases at J, with 0 bases between. The CDR3 extends over 12 amino acids. CDR1 is SEHNR and CDR2 is FQNEAQ in the germline V gene (reference sequence). The CDR3 DNA reads TGTGCCAGCAGCTTAAACACCGGGGAGCTGTTTTTT. Protein product: CASSLNTGELFF. Drawing the rest from reference TRBV7-9 and TRBJ2-2, the complete variable domain is DTGVSQNPRHKITKRGQNVTFRCDPISEHNRLYWYRQTLGQGPEFLTYFQNEAQLEKSRLLSDRFSAERPKGSFSTLEIQRTEQGDSAMYLCASSLNTGELFFGEGSRLTVL.

This chain uses TRBV11-2 with TRBJ2-5, with a tentative D call TRBD1 (5 bases). The length of the CDR3 is 17 residues. The ends were cut back, 0 bases at V and 5 bases at J, with 19 bases in the middle. The V gene's germline CDR1 is SGHAT and CDR2 FQNNGV. This CDR3 reads CASSLDWGYQGGETQYF. The CDR3 bases are TGTGCCAGCAGCTTAGATTGGGGTTACCAGGGTGGGGAGACCCAGTACTTC.

This chain connects TRBV14 to TRBJ2-1; the match to TRBD1 covers 9 bases. This CDR3 is built from 15 residues. Germline loops: CDR1 SGHDN, CDR2 FVKESK. Trimming removed 1 base from V and 2 bases from J; junction bases left unmatched: 0. This CDR3 is CASSQGTGAYNEQFF. The CDR3 bases are TGTGCCAGCAGCCAAGGGACAGGGGCCTACAATGAGCAGTTCTTC.

The chain joins TRBV6-5 to TRBJ2-7, with 13 bases matching TRBD2. The J segment lost 5 bases and the V segment lost 5 bases, leaving 3 bases of the junction unmatched. Germline-derived CDR1 and CDR2 are MNHEY and SVGAGI. The CDR3 is made up of 14 amino acids. Written as DNA, the CDR3 is TGTGCCAGCAGTCGGACTAGCGGGAGTGACGAGCAGTACTTC. This codes for CASSRTSGSDEQYF.

The rearrangement links TRBV18 to TRBJ2-3; no clear D gene. The CDR3 runs 13 residues. The V gene lost 3 bases and the J gene lost 5 bases, with 9 bases spanning the gap. CDR1 is KGHSH, CDR2 LQKENI, per germline. The CDR3 spells CASSPSRGDTQYF. CDR3 DNA sequence: TGTGCCAGCTCACCGTCGAGAGGAGATACGCAGTATTTT.

The V and J genes are TRBV30 and TRBJ1-1, with TRBD1 identical over 10 bases. The V segment lost 0 bases and the J segment 4 bases; nucleotides outside the gene matches: 5. This CDR3 has 15 amino acids. Germline CDR1 is GTSNPN and CDR2 is SVGIG (reference sequence). The CDR3: CAWSVTGTGVTEAFF. The DNA for the CDR3 is TGTGCCTGGAGTGTCACCGGGACAGGGGTCACTGAAGCTTTCTTT.

The chain links TRBV6-5 to TRBJ2-3, with 9 bases aligning to TRBD2. The germline V gene encodes CDR1 MNHEY and CDR2 SVGAGI. The junction had 7 bases not matched to a gene; V was cut back by 2 bases and J by 4 bases. This CDR3 is built from 16 residues. The CDR3 reads CASSYHSGRRADTQYF. The CDR3 bases are TGTGCCAGCAGTTACCATAGCGGGAGAAGGGCAGATACGCAGTATTTT.

V gene TRBV5-6 combines with J gene TRBJ1-1; D not resolved. V lost 2 bases to trimming and J lost 2 bases, with 13 bases between them. Germline V lookup: CDR1 SGHDT, CDR2 YYEEEE. The CDR3 is 15 amino acids. Here the CDR3 reads CASSFRAISNTEAFF. The CDR3 DNA is TGTGCCAGCAGCTTCCGTGCTATATCCAACACTGAAGCTTTCTTT.

The chain employs TRBV11-1 and TRBJ2-1; 8 nucleotides agree with TRBD2. Looked up from germline, CDR1 is SGHAT and CDR2 is FQDESV (reference sequence). With 5 bases clipped from V and 0 bases from J, the junction kept 3 bases outside the gene matches. There are 15 residues in the CDR3. This chain's CDR3 is CASSPGTSSYNEQFF. In DNA, the CDR3 is TGTGCCAGCAGCCCTGGGACTAGCTCCTACAATGAGCAGTTCTTC.